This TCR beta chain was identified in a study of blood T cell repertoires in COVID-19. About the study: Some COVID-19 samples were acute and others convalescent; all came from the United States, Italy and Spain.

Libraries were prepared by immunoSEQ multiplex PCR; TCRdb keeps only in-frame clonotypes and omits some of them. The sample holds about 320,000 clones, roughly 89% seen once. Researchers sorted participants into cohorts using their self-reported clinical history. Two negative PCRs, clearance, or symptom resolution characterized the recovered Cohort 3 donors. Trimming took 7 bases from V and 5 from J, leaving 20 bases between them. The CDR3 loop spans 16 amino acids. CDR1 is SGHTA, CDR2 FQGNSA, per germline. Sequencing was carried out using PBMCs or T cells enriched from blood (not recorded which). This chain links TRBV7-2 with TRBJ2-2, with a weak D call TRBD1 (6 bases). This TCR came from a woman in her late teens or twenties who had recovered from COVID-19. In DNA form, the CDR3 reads TGTGCCAGCACAATCGGGCTAGCAGGGGTTACCGGGGAGCTGTTTTTT. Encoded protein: CASTIGLAGVTGELFF.